The 20 T cell receptor beta chains below all came from one sample that was sequenced in a study of blood T cell repertoires in COVID-19. Method: immunoSEQ multiplex PCR; TCRdb's copy keeps in-frame clones and lacks some. The sample lists tens of thousands of clones; around 80% were seen once. Sequenced: peripheral blood. The receptors derive from a human donor in a cohort sampled during active COVID-19.

The V and J genes are TRBV30 and TRBJ1-5, with D perhaps matching TRBD1 (5 bases). Germline CDR1 GTSNPN, CDR2 SVGIG (reference sequence). CDR3 length equals 15 residues. V was trimmed by 3 bases and J by 4 bases, leaving 16 bases between them. The CDR3 sequence: CAWRSWGDRNQPQHF. As DNA, the CDR3 is TGTGCCTGGAGGTCATGGGGGGATAGGAATCAGCCCCAGCATTTT.

The rearrangement links TRBV7-2 to TRBJ2-7; D uncertain. The CDR3 runs 12 residues. V was pared by 5 bases and J by 2 bases, with 7 bases between. Per the germline V gene, CDR1 is SGHTA and CDR2 is FQGNSA. CDR3 DNA sequence: TGTGCCAGCAGCCTCCCTCCCTACGAGCAGTACTTC. Its translation is CASSLPPYEQYF.

V is TRBV11-2 and J is TRBJ1-4; weak D call: TRBD1 (5 bases). The V gene's germline CDR1 is SGHAT and CDR2 FQNNGV. V was pared by 0 bases and J by 5 bases, with 10 bases between. This CDR3 region has 15 residues. The CDR3 region has the DNA TGTGCCAGCAGCTTAGATGGGGCGGGGAATGAAAAACTGTTTTTT. Its translation is CASSLDGAGNEKLFF.

This clone was seen a handful of times. This chain connects TRBV5-6 to TRBJ1-2, with TRBD1 identical over 11 bases. Per germline, CDR1 SGHDT and CDR2 YYEEEE. The CDR3 extends over 15 amino acids. Trimming removed 2 bases from V and 4 bases from J; junction bases left unmatched: 4. The CDR3 nucleotides are TGTGCCAGCAGCTTAAGGACAGGGGGCTCCTATGGCTACACCTTC. It yields the protein CASSLRTGGSYGYTF.

V gene TRBV11-3 combines with J gene TRBJ2-3, with D maybe TRBD2 (6 bases). Germline CDR1 reads SGHNT; CDR2 reads YENEEA. CDR3 length: 16 residues. Trimming shortened V by 1 base and J by 4 bases, and 15 bases separated the two germline ends. The CDR3 loop is CASSLGTGAGADTQYF. DNA of the CDR3: TGTGCCAGCAGCTTAGGAACGGGAGCGGGCGCAGATACGCAGTATTTT.

The J gene is TRBJ1-1, the V gene TRBV5-4; 7 bases align to TRBD1. Germline CDR1 and CDR2: SGHNT and YYREEE (reference sequence). The V and J ends lost 0 bases and 2 bases, in that order; junction bases with no gene match: 4. CDR3 length: 15 amino acids. CDR3 in DNA: TGTGCCAGCAGCTTGGGGGGACAGAGAAACACTGAAGCTTTCTTT. It specifies CASSLGGQRNTEAFF.

V gene TRBV2 combines with J gene TRBJ2-7, with 9 bases identical to TRBD1. The V gene's germline CDR1 is SNHLY and CDR2 FYNNEI. J lost 12 bases, V lost 4 bases, and 7 bases had no gene match. The CDR3 runs 12 residues. CDR3 sequence reads: CASSVNRGRPYF. The CDR3 DNA sequence: TGTGCCAGCAGTGTGAACAGGGGGCGCCCGTACTTC. Variable domain in full (rest from reference TRBV2 and TRBJ2-7): EPEVTQTPSHQVTQMGQEVILRCVPISNHLYFYWYRQILGQKVEFLVSFYNNEISEKSEIFDDQFSVERPDGSNFTLKIRSTKLEDSAMYFCASSVNRGRPYFGPGTRLTVT.

V gene TRBV7-9 combines with J gene TRBJ2-3; 9 bases map to TRBD2. V shed 5 bases, J shed 1 base, and the junction held 1 base outside the gene matches. In germline, CDR1 is SEHNR, CDR2 FQNEAQ (reference sequence). CDR3 size: 14 residues. CDR3 in DNA: TGTGCCAGCAGCAGGACTAGCGGCACAGATACGCAGTATTTT. Translation gives CASSRTSGTDTQYF.

The rearrangement links TRBV28 to TRBJ2-7; 7 bases line up with TRBD2. Trimming at V came to 5 bases and at J to 3 bases, leaving 4 bases not matched to a gene. Germline values: CDR1 MDHEN, CDR2 SYDVKM. This CDR3 is built from 13 residues. The CDR3 nucleotides read TGTGCCAGCAGTGTAGTAGCGGGCTACGAGCAGTACTTC. Translation: CASSVVAGYEQYF.

This chain joins TRBV28 and TRBJ1-1; possible D gene TRBD1, 5 bases. V was shortened by 5 bases and J by 0 bases, with 13 bases between the two germline ends. Germline loops: CDR1 MDHEN, CDR2 SYDVKM. The CDR3 runs to 15 residues. Here the CDR3 reads CASSQGPTMNTEAFF. CDR3 nucleotide sequence: TGTGCCAGCAGTCAGGGCCCCACGATGAACACTGAAGCTTTCTTT.

The V and J genes are TRBV7-6 and TRBJ1-2; 8 bases agree with TRBD1. The CDR3 covers 13 residues. Germline assignment: CDR1 SGHVS and CDR2 FNYEAQ. V was clipped by 5 bases and J by 8 bases; unmatched bases: 7. Here the CDR3 DNA reads TGTGCCAGCAGCCCAAGGACAGGGCAAGGCTACACCTTC. Translating gives CASSPRTGQGYTF.

The chain couples TRBV5-1 to TRBJ1-6; D call uncertain. In germline, CDR1 is SGHRS, CDR2 YFSETQ. The CDR3 loop spans 15 amino acids. The ends were cut back, 1 base at V and 8 bases at J, with 13 bases in the middle. The CDR3 sequence is CASSLSPGEDSPLHF. The CDR3 region has the DNA TGCGCCAGCAGCTTGTCGCCCGGCGAGGATTCACCCCTCCACTTT. Full variable domain (remainder filled in from reference TRBV5-1 and TRBJ1-6): KAGVTQTPRYLIKTRGQQVTLSCSPISGHRSVSWYQQTPGQGLQFLFEYFSETQRNKGNFPGRFSGRQFSNSRSEMNVSTLELGDSALYLCASSLSPGEDSPLHFGNGTRLTVT.

The gene calls are TRBV6-6 and TRBJ1-1; maybe TRBD1 (5 bases). The CDR3 covers 13 residues. V was clipped by 8 bases and J by 3 bases, with 13 bases between them. Germline V gene data show CDR1 as MNHNY and CDR2 as SVGAGI (reference sequence). The CDR3 nucleotides read TGTGCCAGCCGTTCGGGGGTTGACACTGAAGCTTTCTTT. Residues: CASRSGVDTEAFF.

The V gene is TRBV10-2, the J gene TRBJ2-5; TRBD2 is a possible D gene (5 bases). The ends were cut back, 4 bases at V and 5 bases at J, with 8 bases in the middle. Germline V CDR1 and CDR2: WSHSY, SAAADI. This CDR3 region has 12 residues. In nucleotides, the CDR3 is TGCGCCAGCAGTGTTTGGAGGGAGACCCAGTACTTC. It encodes CASSVWRETQYF.

This chain joins TRBV24-1 and TRBJ2-1, with 8 bases identical to TRBD1. The ends lost 4 bases at V and 9 bases at J; junction bases unmatched: 10. Germline loops: CDR1 KGHDR, CDR2 SFDVKD. CDR3 size: 15 residues. CDR3 in DNA: TGTGCCACCAGTGACTGGGACAGGCATCCCGGTGAGCAGTTCTTC. Translating gives CATSDWDRHPGEQFF.

This clone was recorded once. The rearrangement links TRBV29-1 to TRBJ1-4; 7 positions match TRBD1. V lost 7 bases, J lost 7 bases, and 9 bases stayed unmatched. The CDR3 covers 13 residues. The V gene's germline CDR1 is SQVTM and CDR2 ANQGSEA. This CDR3 reads CSGGSAGGEKLFF. CDR3 DNA: TGCAGCGGAGGTTCGGCAGGGGGTGAAAAACTGTTTTTT.

CDR3 nucleotide sequence: TGTGCCTGGTCACGGCTAGCCGCAGATACGCAGTATTTT. As protein: CAWSRLAADTQYF. The chain employs TRBV30 and TRBJ2-3, with a tentative D call TRBD2 (5 bases). The CDR3 length is 13 residues. CDR1 and CDR2 (germline): GTSNPN, SVGIG (reference sequence). V gave up 5 bases and J gave up 4 bases, with 13 bases separating them. Full variable domain (remainder filled in from reference TRBV30 and TRBJ2-3): SQTIHQWPATLVQPVGSPLSLECTVEGTSNPNLYWYRQAAGRGLQLLFYSVGIGQISSEVPQNLSASRPQDRQFILSSKKLLLSDSGFYLCAWSRLAADTQYFGPGTRLTVL.

The chain joins TRBV2 to TRBJ2-3; 8 bases fit TRBD1. Germline CDR1 and CDR2: SNHLY and FYNNEI. V was clipped by 6 bases and J by 4 bases; unmatched bases: 6. The CDR3 has 14 amino acids. The chain's CDR3 is CASRAGQGPDTQYF. In DNA form, the CDR3 reads TGTGCCAGCAGAGCCGGACAGGGCCCAGATACGCAGTATTTT.

The rearrangement links TRBV12-2 to TRBJ2-1; the DNA was not compared with TRBD2, the D call given in the table. TRBV12-2 is marked as a pseudogene. The CDR3 covers 16 residues. The CDR3 coding sequence is TGTGCAAGTCGCTTACTCGGGACTCACTCCTACAATGAGCAGTTCTTC. Translation: CASRLLGTHSYNEQFF.

This clone was recorded once. The CDR3 is CASSYSRAYGYTF. CDR3 nucleotide sequence: TGTGCCAGCAGTTACTCGAGGGCTTACGGCTACACCTTC. The chain employs TRBV6-6 and TRBJ1-2, with unresolved D. Between the trimmed V and J ends, which lost 0 bases and 8 bases, there was a span of 10 bases. This CDR3 has 13 amino acids. CDR1 MNHNY and CDR2 SVGAGI come from the germline V gene (reference sequence).